These 10 T cell receptor beta chains came from one sample sequenced in a study of cytomegalovirus exposure and HLA in healthy donors. 60 Vbeta and 13 Jbeta primers were used in PCR. Clones were sequenced by immunoSEQ multiplex PCR, and TCRdb holds only the in-frame ones, with some missing. This table has fewer than 150,000 clones, about four fifths appearing once. Sequencing was performed on PBMCs. The receptors come from a man aged 30 to 45 in good health and CMV-seronegative.

The genes are TRBV7-9 and TRBJ2-1; possibly TRBD2 for D (5 bases). The CDR3 has 16 amino acids. V shed 3 bases and J shed 0 bases, with 12 bases lying between them. CDR1 is SEHNR, CDR2 FQNEAQ, per germline (reference sequence). CDR3 nucleotide sequence: TGTGCCAGCAGCTTGCGAAGCGGCAGCTCCTACAATGAGCAGTTCTTC. Amino acids: CASSLRSGSSYNEQFF.

The rearrangement joins TRBV6-5 to TRBJ1-1; D gene ambiguous. CDR1 is MNHEY and CDR2 is SVGAGI in the germline V gene. Trimming left V 0 bases short and J 3 bases short, with 8 bases between. The CDR3 extends over 14 amino acids. The CDR3 here is CASSYSIGDTEAFF. CDR3 DNA: TGTGCCAGCAGTTACTCGATCGGGGACACTGAAGCTTTCTTT.

V is TRBV6-5 and J is TRBJ2-7; TRBD2 might be the D (7 bases). The CDR3 totals 16 residues. Per germline, CDR1 MNHEY and CDR2 SVGAGI. V shed 0 bases and J shed 3 bases, with 15 bases lying between them. CDR3 in amino acids: CASSYSKGDYYYEQYF. The DNA of the CDR3 is TGTGCCAGCAGTTACTCGAAGGGGGACTATTACTACGAGCAGTACTTC.

The chain is built from TRBV15 and TRBJ2-5; TRBD1 matches 10 bases. After removal of 3 bases from V and 5 bases from J, the junction contained 6 bases not matched to a gene. The CDR3 has 15 amino acids. CDR1 is LNHNV and CDR2 is YYDKDF in the germline V gene (reference sequence). The CDR3: CATSSGGQGGETQYF. Written as DNA, the CDR3 is TGTGCCACCAGCAGTGGCGGACAGGGGGGGGAGACCCAGTACTTC. Filled out from reference TRBV15 and TRBJ2-5, the complete variable domain reads DAMVIQNPRYQVTQFGKPVTLSCSQTLNHNVMYWYQQKSSQAPKLLFHYYDKDFNNEADTPDNFQSRRPNTSFCFLDIRSPGLGDTAMYLCATSSGGQGGETQYFGPGTRLLVL.

The rearrangement uses TRBV4-2 and TRBJ1-1; D gene ambiguous. The V gene lost 0 bases and the J gene lost 7 bases, with 15 bases spanning the gap. Germline CDR1 is LGHNA and CDR2 is YNFKEQ. This CDR3 is 15 amino acids long. The CDR3 sequence: CASSQDLAVRYEAFF. The CDR3 bases are TGTGCCAGCAGCCAAGATTTGGCAGTACGTTATGAAGCTTTCTTT.

The V gene is TRBV21-1, the J gene TRBJ2-3; no check of the table's D call, TRBD2, against the DNA was made. TRBV21-1 counts as a pseudogene. The CDR3 extends over 17 amino acids. CDR3 loop: CASSKERGLAGVDTQYF. For the CDR3, the DNA is TGTGCCAGCAGCAAAGAGAGGGGACTAGCGGGAGTAGATACGCAGTATTTT.

V is TRBV7-9 and J is TRBJ1-5; the D gene is possibly TRBD1 (6 bases). The V gene's germline CDR1 is SEHNR and CDR2 FQNEAQ (reference sequence). V lost 2 bases to trimming and J lost 5 bases, with 7 bases between them. The CDR3 consists of 13 residues. This chain's CDR3 is CASSLRTDQPQHF. CDR3 DNA: TGTGCCAGCAGCTTAAGGACAGATCAGCCCCAGCATTTT.

The gene calls are TRBV29-1 and TRBJ1-4; 7 bases map to TRBD1. CDR1 is SQVTM and CDR2 is ANQGSEA in the germline V gene. This CDR3 region has 13 residues. J gave up 7 bases and V 4 bases, and 6 bases lay outside the gene matches. The CDR3 nucleotides are TGCAGCGTTGCTTGGAGGGGGCTTGAAAAACTGTTTTTT. Its protein product is CSVAWRGLEKLFF.

Only a few counts were recorded for this clone. The chain uses TRBV27 and TRBJ2-7; 10 positions match TRBD1. The germline CDR1 and CDR2 sequences are MNHEY and SMNVEV (reference sequence). With V trimmed by 6 bases and J by 5 bases, 7 bases remained unmatched. The CDR3 loop spans 14 amino acids. As DNA, the CDR3 is TGTGCCAGCAGCCACCCGGGGACAGGGGACGAGCAGTACTTC. It encodes CASSHPGTGDEQYF.

The rearrangement links TRBV6-5 to TRBJ2-7; D not certain. Between the trimmed V and J ends, which lost 0 bases and 2 bases, there was a span of 8 bases. Germline CDR1 MNHEY, CDR2 SVGAGI. The CDR3 is made up of 14 amino acids. CDR3 in DNA: TGTGCCAGCAGTTACTCTGCATCTACCTACGAGCAGTACTTC. Residues: CASSYSASTYEQYF.